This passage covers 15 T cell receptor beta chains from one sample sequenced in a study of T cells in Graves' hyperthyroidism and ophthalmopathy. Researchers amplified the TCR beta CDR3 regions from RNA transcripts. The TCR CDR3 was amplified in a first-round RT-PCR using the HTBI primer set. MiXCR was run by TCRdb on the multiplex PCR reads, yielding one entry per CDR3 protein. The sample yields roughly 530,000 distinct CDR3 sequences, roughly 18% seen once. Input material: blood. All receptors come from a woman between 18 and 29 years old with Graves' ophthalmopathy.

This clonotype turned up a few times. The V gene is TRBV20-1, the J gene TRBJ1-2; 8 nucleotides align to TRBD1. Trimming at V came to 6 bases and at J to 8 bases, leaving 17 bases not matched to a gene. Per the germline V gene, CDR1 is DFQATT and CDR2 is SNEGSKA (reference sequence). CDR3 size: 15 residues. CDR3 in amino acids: CSAPEFDRGFEGYTF. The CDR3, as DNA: TGCAGTGCACCGGAATTTGACAGGGGTTTTGAGGGCTACACCTTC.

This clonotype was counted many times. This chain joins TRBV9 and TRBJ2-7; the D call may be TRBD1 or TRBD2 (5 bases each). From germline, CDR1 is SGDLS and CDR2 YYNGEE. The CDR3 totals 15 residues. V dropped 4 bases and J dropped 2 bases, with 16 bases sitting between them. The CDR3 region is CASSPGSEGTYEQYF. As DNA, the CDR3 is TGTGCCAGCAGCCCAGGGTCAGAGGGAACCTACGAGCAGTACTTC.

The chain's CDR3 is CASSFNAGGASSDTQYF. Here the CDR3 DNA reads TGTGCCAGCAGTTTTAACGCAGGGGGGGCAAGCTCAGATACGCAGTATTTT. The genes are TRBV28 and TRBJ2-3; possibly TRBD1 or TRBD2 for D (7 bases each). V was cut by 3 bases and J by 4 bases, with 20 bases left in between. The CDR3 spans 17 residues. Germline lookup yields CDR1 MDHEN and CDR2 SYDVKM.

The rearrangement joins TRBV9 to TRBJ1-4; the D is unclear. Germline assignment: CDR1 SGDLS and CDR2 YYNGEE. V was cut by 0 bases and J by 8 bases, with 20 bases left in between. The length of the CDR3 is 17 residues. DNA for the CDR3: TGTGCCAGCAGCGTAGACACTCAACGATCTGTGGGGGAAAAACTGTTTTTT. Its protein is CASSVDTQRSVGEKLFF. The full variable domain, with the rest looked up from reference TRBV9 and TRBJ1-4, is DSGVTQTPKHLITATGQRVTLRCSPRSGDLSVYWYQQSLDQGLQFLIQYYNGEERAKGNILERFSAQQFPDLHSELNLSSLELGDSALYFCASSVDTQRSVGEKLFFGSGTQLSVL.

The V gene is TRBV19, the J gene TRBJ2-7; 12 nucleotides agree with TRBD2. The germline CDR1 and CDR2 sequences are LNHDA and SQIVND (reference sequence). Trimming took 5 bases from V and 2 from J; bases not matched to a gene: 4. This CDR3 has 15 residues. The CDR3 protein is CASSPTSGSTYEQYF. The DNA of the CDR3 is TGTGCCAGTAGTCCGACTAGCGGGAGTACCTACGAGCAGTACTTC.

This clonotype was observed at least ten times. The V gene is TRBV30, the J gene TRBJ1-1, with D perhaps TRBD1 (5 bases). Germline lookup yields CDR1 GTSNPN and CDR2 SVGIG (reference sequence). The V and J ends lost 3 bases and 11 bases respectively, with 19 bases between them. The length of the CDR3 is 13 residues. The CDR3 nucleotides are TGTGCCTGGAGGCTTGTGTCGCCAGGGAGGGCTTTCTTT. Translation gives CAWRLVSPGRAFF.

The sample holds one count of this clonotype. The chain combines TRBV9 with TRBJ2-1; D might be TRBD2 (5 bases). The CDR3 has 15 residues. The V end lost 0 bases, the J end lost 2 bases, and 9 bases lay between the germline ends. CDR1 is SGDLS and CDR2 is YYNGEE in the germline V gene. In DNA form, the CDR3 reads TGTGCCAGCAGCGTAGAGGGAGTAACCTACAATGAGCAGTTCTTC. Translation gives CASSVEGVTYNEQFF.

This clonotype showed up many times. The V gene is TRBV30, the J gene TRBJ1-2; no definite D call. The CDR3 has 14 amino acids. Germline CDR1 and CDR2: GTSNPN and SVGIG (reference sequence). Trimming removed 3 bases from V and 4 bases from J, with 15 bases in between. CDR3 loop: CAWSESPRAYGYTF. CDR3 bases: TGTGCCTGGAGCGAATCCCCTCGCGCCTATGGCTACACCTTC.

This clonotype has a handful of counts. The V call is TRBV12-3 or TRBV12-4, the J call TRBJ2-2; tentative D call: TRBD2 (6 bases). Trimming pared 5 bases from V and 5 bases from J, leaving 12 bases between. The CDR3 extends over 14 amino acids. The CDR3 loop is CASSLGGLTGELFF. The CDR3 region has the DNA TGTGCCAGCAGTCTTGGGGGGTTAACCGGGGAGCTGTTTTTT.

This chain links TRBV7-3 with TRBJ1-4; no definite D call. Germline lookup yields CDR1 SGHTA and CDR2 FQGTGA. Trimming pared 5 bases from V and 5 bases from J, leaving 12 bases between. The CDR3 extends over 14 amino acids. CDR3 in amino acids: CASSPAVQNEKLFF. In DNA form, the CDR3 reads TGTGCCAGCAGCCCCGCCGTCCAGAATGAAAAACTGTTTTTT.

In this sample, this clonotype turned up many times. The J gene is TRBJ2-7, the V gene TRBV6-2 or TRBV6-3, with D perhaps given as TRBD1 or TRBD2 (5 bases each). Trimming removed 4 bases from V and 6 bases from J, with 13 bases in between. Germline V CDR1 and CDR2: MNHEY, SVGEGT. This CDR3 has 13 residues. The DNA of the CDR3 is TGTGCCAGCAGTTCGCAGGGCGGAGGCGAGCAGTACTTC. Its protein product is CASSSQGGGEQYF.

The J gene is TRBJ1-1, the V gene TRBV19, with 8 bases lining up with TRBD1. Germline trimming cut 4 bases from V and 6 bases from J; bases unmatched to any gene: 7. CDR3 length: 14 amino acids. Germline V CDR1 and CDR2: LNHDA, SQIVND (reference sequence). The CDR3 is CASSKRQGKAEAFF. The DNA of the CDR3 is TGTGCCAGTAGTAAACGACAGGGGAAAGCTGAAGCTTTCTTT.

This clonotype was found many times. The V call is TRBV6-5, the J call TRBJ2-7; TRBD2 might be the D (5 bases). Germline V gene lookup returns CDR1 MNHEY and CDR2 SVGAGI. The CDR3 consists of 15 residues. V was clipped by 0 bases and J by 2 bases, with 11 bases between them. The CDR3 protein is CASSYSTSGPYEQYF. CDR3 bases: TGTGCCAGCAGTTACTCAACCAGCGGACCCTACGAGCAGTACTTC.

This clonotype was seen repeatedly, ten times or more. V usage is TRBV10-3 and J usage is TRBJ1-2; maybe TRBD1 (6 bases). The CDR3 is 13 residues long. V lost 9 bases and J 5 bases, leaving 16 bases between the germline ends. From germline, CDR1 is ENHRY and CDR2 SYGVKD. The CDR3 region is CAISDSPRYGYTF. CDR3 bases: TGTGCCATTTCGGACAGTCCACGGTATGGCTACACCTTC.

This CDR3 reads CASSPERGGETQYF. CDR3 DNA sequence: TGTGCCAGCAGTCCTGAGCGAGGAGGGGAGACCCAGTACTTC. The chain employs TRBV6-1 and TRBJ2-5; possibly TRBD2 for D (6 bases). CDR1 is MNHNS and CDR2 is SASEGT in the germline V gene. The V and J ends lost 5 bases and 5 bases respectively, with 15 bases between them. The CDR3 loop spans 14 amino acids.